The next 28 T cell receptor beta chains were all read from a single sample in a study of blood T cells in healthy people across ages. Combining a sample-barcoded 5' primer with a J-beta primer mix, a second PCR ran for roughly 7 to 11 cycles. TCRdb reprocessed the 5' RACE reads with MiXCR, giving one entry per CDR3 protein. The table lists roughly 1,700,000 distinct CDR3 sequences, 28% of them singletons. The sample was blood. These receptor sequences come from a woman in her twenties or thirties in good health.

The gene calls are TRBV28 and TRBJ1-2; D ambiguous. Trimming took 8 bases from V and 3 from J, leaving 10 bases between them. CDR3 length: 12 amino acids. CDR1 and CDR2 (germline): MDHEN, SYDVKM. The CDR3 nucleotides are TGTGCCAGCGGCGGTAAAGACTATGGCTACACCTTC. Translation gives CASGGKDYGYTF.

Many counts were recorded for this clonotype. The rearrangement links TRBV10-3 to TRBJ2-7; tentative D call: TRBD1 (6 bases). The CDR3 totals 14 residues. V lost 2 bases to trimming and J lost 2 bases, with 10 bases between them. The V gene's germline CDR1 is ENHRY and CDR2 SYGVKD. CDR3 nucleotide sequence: TGTGCCATCAGTGAGGGACAGTTAGCCTACGAGCAGTACTTC. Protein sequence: CAISEGQLAYEQYF.

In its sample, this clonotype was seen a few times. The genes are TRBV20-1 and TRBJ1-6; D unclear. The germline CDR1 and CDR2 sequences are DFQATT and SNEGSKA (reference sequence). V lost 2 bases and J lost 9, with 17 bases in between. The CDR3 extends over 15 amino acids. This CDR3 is CSARLEGAPGSPLHF. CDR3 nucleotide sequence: TGCAGTGCTAGATTGGAGGGAGCTCCGGGTTCACCCCTCCACTTT.

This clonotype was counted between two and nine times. The DNA for the CDR3 is TGTGCCAGCAGCCAGAGGACAGTTTCATTCAGCGCTGGCTACACCTTC. Its protein is CASSQRTVSFSAGYTF. The rearrangement uses TRBV3-1 and TRBJ1-2; the D gene is possibly TRBD1 (6 bases). V was clipped by 3 bases and J by 7 bases, with 21 bases between them. The CDR3 contains 16 residues. Germline CDR1 LGHDT, CDR2 YNNKEL (reference sequence).

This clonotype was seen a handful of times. The CDR3: CSVFDNNEQFF. CDR3 nucleotides: TGCAGCGTTTTCGACAACAATGAGCAGTTCTTC. The chain joins TRBV29-1 to TRBJ2-1; D gene uncertain. Between the trimmed V and J ends, which lost 5 bases and 5 bases, there was a span of 7 bases. The length of the CDR3 is 11 residues. Germline values: CDR1 SQVTM, CDR2 ANQGSEA.

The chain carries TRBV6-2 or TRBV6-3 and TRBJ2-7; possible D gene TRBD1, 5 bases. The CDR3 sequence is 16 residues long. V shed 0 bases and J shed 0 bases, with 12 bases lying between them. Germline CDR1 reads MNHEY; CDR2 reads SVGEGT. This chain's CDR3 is CASSYSGELASYEQYF. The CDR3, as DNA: TGTGCCAGCAGTTACTCAGGGGAACTCGCCTCCTACGAGCAGTACTTC.

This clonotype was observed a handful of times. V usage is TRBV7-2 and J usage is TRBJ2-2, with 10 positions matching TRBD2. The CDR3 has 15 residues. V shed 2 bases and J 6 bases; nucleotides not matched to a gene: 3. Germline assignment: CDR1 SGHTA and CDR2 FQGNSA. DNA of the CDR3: TGTGCCAGCAGCTTAAGCGGGAGGGCCTCCGGGGAGCTGTTTTTT. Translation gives CASSLSGRASGELFF.

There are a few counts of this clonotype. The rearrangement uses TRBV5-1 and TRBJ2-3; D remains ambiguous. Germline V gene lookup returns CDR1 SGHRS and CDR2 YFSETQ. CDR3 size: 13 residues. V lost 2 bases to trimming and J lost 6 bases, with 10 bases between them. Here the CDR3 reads CASSLNLLDTQYF. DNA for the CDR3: TGCGCCAGCAGCTTAAATCTTTTGGATACGCAGTATTTT.

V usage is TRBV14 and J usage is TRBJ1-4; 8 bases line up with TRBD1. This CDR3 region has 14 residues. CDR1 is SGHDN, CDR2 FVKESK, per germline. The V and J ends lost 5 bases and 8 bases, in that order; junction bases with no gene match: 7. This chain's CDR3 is CASSSRTGLEKLFF. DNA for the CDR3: TGTGCCAGCAGCTCACGGACAGGGCTGGAAAAACTGTTTTTT.

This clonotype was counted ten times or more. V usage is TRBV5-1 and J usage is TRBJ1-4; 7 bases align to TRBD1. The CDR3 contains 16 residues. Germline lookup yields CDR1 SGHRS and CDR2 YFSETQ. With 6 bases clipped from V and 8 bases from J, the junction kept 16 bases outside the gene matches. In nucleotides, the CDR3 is TGCGCCAGCACCTATGGCGACAGGGCGGCAGAGGAAAAACTGTTTTTT. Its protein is CASTYGDRAAEEKLFF.

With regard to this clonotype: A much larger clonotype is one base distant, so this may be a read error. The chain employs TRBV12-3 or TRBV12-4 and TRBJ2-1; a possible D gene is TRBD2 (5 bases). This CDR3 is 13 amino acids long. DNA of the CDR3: TGTGCCAGCAGTTCCCGGGAAGACAATAAGCAGTTCTTC. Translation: CASSSREDNKQFF.

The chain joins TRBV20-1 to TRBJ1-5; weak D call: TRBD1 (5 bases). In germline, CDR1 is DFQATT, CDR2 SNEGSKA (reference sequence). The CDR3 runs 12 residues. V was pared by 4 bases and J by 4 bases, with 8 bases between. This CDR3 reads CSATGANQPQHF. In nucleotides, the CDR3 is TGCAGTGCTACCGGGGCTAATCAGCCCCAGCATTTT.

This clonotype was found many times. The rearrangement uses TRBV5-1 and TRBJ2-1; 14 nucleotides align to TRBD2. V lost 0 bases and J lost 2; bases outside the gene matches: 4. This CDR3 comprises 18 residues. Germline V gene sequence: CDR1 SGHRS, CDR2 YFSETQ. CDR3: CASSLGLAGGRPYNEQFF. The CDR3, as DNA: TGCGCCAGCAGCTTGGGACTAGCGGGGGGGCGGCCCTACAATGAGCAGTTCTTC.

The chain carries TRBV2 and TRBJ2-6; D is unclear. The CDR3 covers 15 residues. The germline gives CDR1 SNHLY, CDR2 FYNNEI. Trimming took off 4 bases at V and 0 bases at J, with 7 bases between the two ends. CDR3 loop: CASSGVFSGANVLTF. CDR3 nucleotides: TGTGCCAGCAGTGGAGTTTTCTCTGGGGCCAACGTCCTGACTTTC.

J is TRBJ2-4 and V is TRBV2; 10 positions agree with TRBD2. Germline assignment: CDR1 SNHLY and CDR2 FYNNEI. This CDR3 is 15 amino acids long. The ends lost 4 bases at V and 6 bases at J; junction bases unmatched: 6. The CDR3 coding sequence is TGTGCCAGCAGTGGTCCAGCGGGAGGGAGAAACATTCAGTACTTC. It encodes CASSGPAGGRNIQYF.

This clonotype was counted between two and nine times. CDR3 DNA sequence: TGCAGTGCTAGTCCCGGACAGGGGCAAAACATTCAGTACTTC. Translation gives CSASPGQGQNIQYF. The chain has TRBV20-1 and TRBJ2-4; TRBD1 agrees at 9 bases. CDR1 is DFQATT, CDR2 SNEGSKA, per germline (reference sequence). With V trimmed by 3 bases and J by 5 bases, 5 bases remained unmatched. This CDR3 region has 14 residues.

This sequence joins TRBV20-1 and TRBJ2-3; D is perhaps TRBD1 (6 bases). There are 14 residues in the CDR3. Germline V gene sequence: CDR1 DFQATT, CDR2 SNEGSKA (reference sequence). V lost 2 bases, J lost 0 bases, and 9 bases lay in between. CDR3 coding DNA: TGCAGTGCTAGACGACAGGAGAGCACAGATACGCAGTATTTT. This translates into CSARRQESTDTQYF.

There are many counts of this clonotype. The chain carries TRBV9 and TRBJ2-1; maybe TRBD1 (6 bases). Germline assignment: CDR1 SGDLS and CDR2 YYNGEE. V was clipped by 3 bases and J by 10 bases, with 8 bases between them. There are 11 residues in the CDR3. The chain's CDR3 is CASSGQGEQFF. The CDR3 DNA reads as TGTGCCAGCAGCGGGCAGGGGGAGCAGTTCTTC. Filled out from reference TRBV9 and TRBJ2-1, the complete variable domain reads DSGVTQTPKHLITATGQRVTLRCSPRSGDLSVYWYQQSLDQGLQFLIQYYNGEERAKGNILERFSAQQFPDLHSELNLSSLELGDSALYFCASSGQGEQFFGPGTRLTVL.

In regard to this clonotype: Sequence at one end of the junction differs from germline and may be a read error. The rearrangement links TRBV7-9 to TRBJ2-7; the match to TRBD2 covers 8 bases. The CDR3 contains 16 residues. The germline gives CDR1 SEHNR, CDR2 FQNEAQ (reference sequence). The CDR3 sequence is CTSSSTASGQSYEQYF. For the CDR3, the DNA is TGTACCAGCAGCTCAACTGCTAGCGGGCAGAGCTACGAGCAGTACTTC.

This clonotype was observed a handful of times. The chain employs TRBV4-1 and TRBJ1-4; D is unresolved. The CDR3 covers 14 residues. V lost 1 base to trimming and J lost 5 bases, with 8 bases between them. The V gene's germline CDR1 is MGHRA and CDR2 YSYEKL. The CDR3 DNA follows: TGCGCCAGCAGCCAAGGAGGCGGAAATGAAAAACTGTTTTTT. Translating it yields CASSQGGGNEKLFF.

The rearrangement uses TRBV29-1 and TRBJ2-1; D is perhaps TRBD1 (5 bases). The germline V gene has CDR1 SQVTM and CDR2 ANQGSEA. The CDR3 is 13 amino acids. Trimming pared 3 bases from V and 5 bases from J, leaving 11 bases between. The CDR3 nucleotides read TGCAGCGTTGATACAGGCAGTAACAATGAGCAGTTCTTC. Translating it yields CSVDTGSNNEQFF.

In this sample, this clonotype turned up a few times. CDR3 sequence (DNA): TGTGCCAGCACTCCGAGGGGGGCCAACGTCCTGACTTTC. The encoded protein is CASTPRGANVLTF. The chain couples TRBV6-5 to TRBJ2-6; D unresolved. Germline CDR1 is MNHEY and CDR2 is SVGAGI. The V and J ends lost 7 bases and 4 bases respectively, with 8 bases between them. The length of the CDR3 is 13 residues.

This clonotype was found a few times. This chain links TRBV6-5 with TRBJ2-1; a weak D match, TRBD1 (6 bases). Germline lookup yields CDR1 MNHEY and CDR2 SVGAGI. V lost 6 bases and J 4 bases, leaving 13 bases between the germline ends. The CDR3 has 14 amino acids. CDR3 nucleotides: TGTGCCAGCAGCCGTGGACAGATATACAATGAGCAGTTCTTC. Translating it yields CASSRGQIYNEQFF.

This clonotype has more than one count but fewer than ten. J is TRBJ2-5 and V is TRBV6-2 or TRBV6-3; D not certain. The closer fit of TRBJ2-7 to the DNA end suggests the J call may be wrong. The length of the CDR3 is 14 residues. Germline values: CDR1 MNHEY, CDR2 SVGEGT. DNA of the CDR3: TGTGCCAGCAGTTACCTCCCCCCCACTTACGAGCAGTACTTC. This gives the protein CASSYLPPTYEQYF.

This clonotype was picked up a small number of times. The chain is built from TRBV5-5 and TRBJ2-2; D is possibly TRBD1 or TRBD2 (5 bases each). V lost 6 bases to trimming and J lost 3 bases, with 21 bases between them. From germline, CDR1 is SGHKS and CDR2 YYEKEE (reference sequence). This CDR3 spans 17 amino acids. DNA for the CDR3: TGTGCCAGCAAATTAAACCCCCCGGGGACCGACACCGGGGAGCTGTTTTTT. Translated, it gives CASKLNPPGTDTGELFF.

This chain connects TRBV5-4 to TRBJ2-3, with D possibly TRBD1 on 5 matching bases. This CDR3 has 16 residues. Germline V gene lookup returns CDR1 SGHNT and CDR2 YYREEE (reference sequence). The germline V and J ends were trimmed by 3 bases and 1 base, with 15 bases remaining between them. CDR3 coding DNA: TGTGCCAGCAGCTATGACAGACGTCCTGGCACAGATACGCAGTATTTT. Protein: CASSYDRRPGTDTQYF.

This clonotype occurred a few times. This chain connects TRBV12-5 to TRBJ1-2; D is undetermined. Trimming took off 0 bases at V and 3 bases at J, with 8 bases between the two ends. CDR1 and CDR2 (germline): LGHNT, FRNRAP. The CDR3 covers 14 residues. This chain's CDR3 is CASGLVRADYGYTF. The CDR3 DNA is TGTGCTAGTGGTTTGGTACGGGCGGACTATGGCTACACCTTC.

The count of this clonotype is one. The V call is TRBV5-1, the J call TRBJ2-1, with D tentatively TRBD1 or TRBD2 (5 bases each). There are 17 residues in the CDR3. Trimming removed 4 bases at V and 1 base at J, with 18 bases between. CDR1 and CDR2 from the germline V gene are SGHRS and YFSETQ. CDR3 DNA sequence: TGCGCCAGCAGCGAGATGGGACCCGGACTTTCCTACAATGAGCAGTTCTTC. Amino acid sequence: CASSEMGPGLSYNEQFF.